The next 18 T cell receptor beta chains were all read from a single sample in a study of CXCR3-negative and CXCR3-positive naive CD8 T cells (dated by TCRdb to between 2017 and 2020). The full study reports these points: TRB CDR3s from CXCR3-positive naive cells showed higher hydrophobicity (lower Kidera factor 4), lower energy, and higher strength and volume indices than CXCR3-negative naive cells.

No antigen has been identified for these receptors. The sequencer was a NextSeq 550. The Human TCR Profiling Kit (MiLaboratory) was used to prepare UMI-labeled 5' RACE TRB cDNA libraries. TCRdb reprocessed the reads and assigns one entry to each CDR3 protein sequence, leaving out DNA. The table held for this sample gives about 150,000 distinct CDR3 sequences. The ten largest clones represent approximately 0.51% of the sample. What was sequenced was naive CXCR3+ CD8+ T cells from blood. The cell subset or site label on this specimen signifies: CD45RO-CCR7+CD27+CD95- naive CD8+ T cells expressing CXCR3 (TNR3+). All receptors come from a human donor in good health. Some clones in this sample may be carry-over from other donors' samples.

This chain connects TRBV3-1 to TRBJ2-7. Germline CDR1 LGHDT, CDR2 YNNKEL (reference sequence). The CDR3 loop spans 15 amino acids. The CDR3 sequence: CASSQDDYSTYEQYF.

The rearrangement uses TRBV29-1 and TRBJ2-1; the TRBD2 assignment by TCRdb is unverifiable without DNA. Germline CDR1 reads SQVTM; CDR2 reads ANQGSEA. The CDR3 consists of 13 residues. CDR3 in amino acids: CSVQGGGLNEQFF.

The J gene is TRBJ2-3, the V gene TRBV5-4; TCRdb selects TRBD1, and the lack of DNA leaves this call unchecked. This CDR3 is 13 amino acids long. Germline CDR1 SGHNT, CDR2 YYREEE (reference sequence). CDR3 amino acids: CASSLPGPDTQYF. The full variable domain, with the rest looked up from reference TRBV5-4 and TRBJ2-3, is ETGVTQSPTHLIKTRGQQVTLRCSSQSGHNTVSWYQQALGQGPQFIFQYYREEENGRGNFPPRFSGLQFPNYSSELNVNALELDDSALYLCASSLPGPDTQYFGPGTRLTVL.

This CDR3 reads CASSLVPLTNEQFF. V gene TRBV7-9 combines with J gene TRBJ2-1; the TCRdb D gene call, TRBD1, has no DNA to confirm it. Germline CDR1 reads SEHNR; CDR2 reads FQNEAQ (reference sequence). The CDR3 is 14 residues long.

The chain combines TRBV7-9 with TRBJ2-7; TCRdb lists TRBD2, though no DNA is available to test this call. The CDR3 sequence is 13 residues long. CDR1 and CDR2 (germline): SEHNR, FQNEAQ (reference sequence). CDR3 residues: CASSSSTSYEQYF.

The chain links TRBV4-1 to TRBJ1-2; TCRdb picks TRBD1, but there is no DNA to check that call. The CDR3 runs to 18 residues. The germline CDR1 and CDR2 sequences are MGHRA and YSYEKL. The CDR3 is CASSQPEMGDRASYGYTF.

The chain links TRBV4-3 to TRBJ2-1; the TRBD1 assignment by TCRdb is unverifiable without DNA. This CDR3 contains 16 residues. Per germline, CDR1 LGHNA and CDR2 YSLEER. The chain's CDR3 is CASSQDAQGMHNEQFF.

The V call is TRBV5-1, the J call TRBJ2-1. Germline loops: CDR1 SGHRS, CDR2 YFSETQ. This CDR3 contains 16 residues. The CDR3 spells CASSQDSATFNNEQFF. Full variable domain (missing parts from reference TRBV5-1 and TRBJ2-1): KAGVTQTPRYLIKTRGQQVTLSCSPISGHRSVSWYQQTPGQGLQFLFEYFSETQRNKGNFPGRFSGRQFSNSRSEMNVSTLELGDSALYLCASSQDSATFNNEQFFGPGTRLTVL.

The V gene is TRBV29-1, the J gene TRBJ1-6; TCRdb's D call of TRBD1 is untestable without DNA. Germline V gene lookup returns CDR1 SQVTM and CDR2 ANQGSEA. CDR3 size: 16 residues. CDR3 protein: CSVEDLFWQGVSPLHF.

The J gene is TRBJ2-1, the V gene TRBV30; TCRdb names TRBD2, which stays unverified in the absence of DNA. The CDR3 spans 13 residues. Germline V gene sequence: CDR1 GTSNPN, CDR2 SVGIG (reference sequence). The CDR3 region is CAWSAASGSYRFF. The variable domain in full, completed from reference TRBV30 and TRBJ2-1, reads SQTIHQWPATLVQPVGSPLSLECTVEGTSNPNLYWYRQAAGRGLQLLFYSVGIGQISSEVPQNLSASRPQDRQFILSSKKLLLSDSGFYLCAWSAASGSYRFFGPGTRLTVL.

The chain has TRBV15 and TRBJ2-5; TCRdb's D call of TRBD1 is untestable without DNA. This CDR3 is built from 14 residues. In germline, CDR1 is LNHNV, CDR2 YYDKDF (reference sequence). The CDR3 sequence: CATSNRDKGETQYF. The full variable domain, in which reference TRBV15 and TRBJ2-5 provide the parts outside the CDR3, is DAMVIQNPRYQVTQFGKPVTLSCSQTLNHNVMYWYQQKSSQAPKLLFHYYDKDFNNEADTPDNFQSRRPNTSFCFLDIRSPGLGDTAMYLCATSNRDKGETQYFGPGTRLLVL.

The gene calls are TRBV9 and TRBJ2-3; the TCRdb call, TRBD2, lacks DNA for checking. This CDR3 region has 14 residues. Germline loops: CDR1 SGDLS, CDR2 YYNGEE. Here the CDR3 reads CASSATSGGDTQYF.

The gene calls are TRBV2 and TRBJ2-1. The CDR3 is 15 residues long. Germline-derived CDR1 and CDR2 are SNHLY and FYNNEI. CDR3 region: CASSEGLASYNEQFF.

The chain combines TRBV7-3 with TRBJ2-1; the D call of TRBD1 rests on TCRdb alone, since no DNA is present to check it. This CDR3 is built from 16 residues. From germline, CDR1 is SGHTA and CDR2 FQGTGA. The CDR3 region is CASSFGTSDSYNEQFF.

CDR3: CASSVGGWTEAFF. This rearrangement joins TRBV9 to TRBJ1-1. Germline CDR1 reads SGDLS; CDR2 reads YYNGEE. The CDR3 runs to 13 residues. The whole variable domain, filled in from reference TRBV9 and TRBJ1-1, reads DSGVTQTPKHLITATGQRVTLRCSPRSGDLSVYWYQQSLDQGLQFLIQYYNGEERAKGNILERFSAQQFPDLHSELNLSSLELGDSALYFCASSVGGWTEAFFGQGTRLTVV.

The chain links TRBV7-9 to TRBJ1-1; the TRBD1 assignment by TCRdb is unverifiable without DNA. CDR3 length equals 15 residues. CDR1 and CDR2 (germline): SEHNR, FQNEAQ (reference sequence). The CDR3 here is CASSLMTGMATEAFF.

The CDR3 is CASSFLAMISDRGTDTQYF. This chain connects TRBV7-9 to TRBJ2-3; TCRdb's D call, TRBD1, is unchecked because there is no DNA. Germline loops: CDR1 SEHNR, CDR2 FQNEAQ (reference sequence). This CDR3 spans 19 amino acids.

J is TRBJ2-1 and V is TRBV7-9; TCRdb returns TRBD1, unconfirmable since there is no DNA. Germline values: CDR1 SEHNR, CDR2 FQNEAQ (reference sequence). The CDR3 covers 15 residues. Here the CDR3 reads CASTPLPGPKNEQFF.